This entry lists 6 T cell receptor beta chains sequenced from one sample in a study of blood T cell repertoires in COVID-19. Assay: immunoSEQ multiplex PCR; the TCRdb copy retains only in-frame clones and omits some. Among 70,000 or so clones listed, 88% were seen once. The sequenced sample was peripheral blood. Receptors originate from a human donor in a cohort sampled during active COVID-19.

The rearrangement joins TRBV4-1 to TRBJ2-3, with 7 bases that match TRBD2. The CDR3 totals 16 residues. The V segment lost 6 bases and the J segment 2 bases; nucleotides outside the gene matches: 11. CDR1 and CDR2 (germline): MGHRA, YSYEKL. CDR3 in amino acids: CASRRSGRGNTDTQYF. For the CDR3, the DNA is TGCGCCAGCAGGCGCTCGGGGCGGGGGAACACAGATACGCAGTATTTT.

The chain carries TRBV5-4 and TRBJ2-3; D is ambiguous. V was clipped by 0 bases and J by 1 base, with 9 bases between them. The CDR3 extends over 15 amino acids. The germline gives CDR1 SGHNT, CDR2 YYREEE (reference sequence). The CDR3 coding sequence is TGTGCCAGCAGCTTGGATCGCCGGGGCACAGATACGCAGTATTTT. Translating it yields CASSLDRRGTDTQYF.

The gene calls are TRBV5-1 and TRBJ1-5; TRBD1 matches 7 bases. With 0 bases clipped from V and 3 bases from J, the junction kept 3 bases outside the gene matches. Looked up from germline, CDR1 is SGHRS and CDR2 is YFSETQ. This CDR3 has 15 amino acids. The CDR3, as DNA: TGCGCCAGCAGCTTGGGACAGGGAGACAATCAGCCCCAGCATTTT. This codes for CASSLGQGDNQPQHF.

The CDR3 reads CSVEVGRYNEQFF. Written as DNA, the CDR3 is TGCAGCGTTGAAGTTGGGCGTTACAATGAGCAGTTCTTC. The rearrangement uses TRBV29-1 and TRBJ2-1; D call uncertain. Germline V gene sequence: CDR1 SQVTM, CDR2 ANQGSEA. Trimming took 1 base from V and 4 from J, leaving 8 bases between them. The CDR3 contains 13 residues.

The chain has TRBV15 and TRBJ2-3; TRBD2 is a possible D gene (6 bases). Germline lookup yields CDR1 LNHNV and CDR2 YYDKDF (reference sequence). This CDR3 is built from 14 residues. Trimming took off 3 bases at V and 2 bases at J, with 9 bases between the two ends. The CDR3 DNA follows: TGTGCCACCAGCAGTGCGGGGCACACAGATACGCAGTATTTT. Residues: CATSSAGHTDTQYF.

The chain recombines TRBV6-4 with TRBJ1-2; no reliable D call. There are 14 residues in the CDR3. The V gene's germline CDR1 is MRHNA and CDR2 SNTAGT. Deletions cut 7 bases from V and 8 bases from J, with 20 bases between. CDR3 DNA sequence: TGTGCCAGCATAAATCTCCGAGGGAGCGGGGGCTACACCTTC. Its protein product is CASINLRGSGGYTF.